These T cell receptor beta chains were read from a single sample in a study of breast tumors, draining lymph nodes, adjacent tissues. TCRdb itself ran the multiplex PCR reads through MiXCR, one entry per CDR3 protein. This table has under 45,000 distinct CDR3 sequences, roughly 36% appearing once. The sequencing sample was made of breast tumor tissue. The source of these receptors is a female donor with breast cancer. Some clones in this sample may be carry-over from other donors' samples. Both conserved end residues are part of each CDR3. The order of the fields is clone size, CDR3 length, V gene, J gene, D gene, CDR3 DNA, CDR3 protein. D genes are given only for firm matches. A row's size may be missing; if present it is once, few, many or a size class.

size: many; length: 14; V: TRBV2; J: TRBJ1-6; D: NA; DNA: TGTGCCAGGAGCCGGGACATAGAAAATTCACCCCTCCACTTT; CDR3: CARSRDIENSPLHF
size: NA; length: 15; V: TRBV9; J: TRBJ2-3; D: NA; DNA: TGTGCCAGCAGCGCCCCCGGACAGATCACAGATACGCAGTATTTT; CDR3: CASSAPGQITDTQYF
size: few; length: 13; V: TRBV20-1; J: TRBJ1-1; D: NA; DNA: TGCAGTGCTAGAGAAGGGGGAAACACTGAAGCTTTCTTT; CDR3: CSAREGGNTEAFF
size: many; length: 12; V: TRBV10-2; J: TRBJ2-7; D: NA; DNA: TGCGCCAGCAAGCAGAGCTCCTACGAGCAGTACTTC; CDR3: CASKQSSYEQYF
size: NA; length: 15; V: TRBV6-5; J: TRBJ2-1; D: TRBD2; DNA: TGTGCCAGCAGTTACTTGGCGGGAGCCTACAATGAGCAGTTCTTC; CDR3: CASSYLAGAYNEQFF
size: many; length: 18; V: TRBV7-8; J: TRBJ2-7; D: TRBD2; DNA: TGTGCCAGCAGCCCCGGACGGAGACTAGCGGGAGACCGCTACGAGCAGTACTTC; CDR3: CASSPGRRLAGDRYEQYF
size: few; length: 14; V: TRBV20-1; J: TRBJ2-5; D: NA; DNA: TGCAGTGCAGGAGGCCGGGGGCGAATTTGGACCCAGTACTTC; CDR3: CSAGGRGRIWTQYF
size: many; length: 15; V: TRBV2; J: TRBJ2-5; D: NA; DNA: TGTGCCAGCAGTGAAGCGCGAGGGGAACGAGAGACCCAGTACTTC; CDR3: CASSEARGERETQYF
size: medium-sized; length: 15; V: TRBV29-1; J: TRBJ2-5; D: TRBD1; DNA: TGCAGCGTCGAGCCGGACAGGGGGAGGGGAGAGACCCAGTACTTC; CDR3: CSVEPDRGRGETQYF
size: once; length: 14; V: TRBV29-1; J: TRBJ1-3; D: NA; DNA: TGCAGCGTTACAACAGGGTCGAGTGGAAACACCATATATTTT; CDR3: CSVTTGSSGNTIYF
size: many; length: 12; V: TRBV27; J: TRBJ2-2; D: NA; DNA: TGTGCCAGCACACTTTCCCCCGGGGAGCTGTTTTTT; CDR3: CASTLSPGELFF
size: many; length: 13; V: TRBV12-3/TRBV12-4; J: TRBJ2-2; D: NA; DNA: TGTGCCAGCAGTTTACTAAACACCGGGGAGCTGTTTTTT; CDR3: CASSLLNTGELFF
size: many; length: 11; V: TRBV20-1; J: TRBJ2-5; D: TRBD2; DNA: TGCAGTGCCTTGGGAGGGGCAACCCAGTACTTC; CDR3: CSALGGATQYF
size: NA; length: 13; V: TRBV6-1; J: TRBJ2-7; D: TRBD1; DNA: TGTGCCAGCGGGGACAGGGCCTCCTACGAGCAGTACTTC; CDR3: CASGDRASYEQYF
size: NA; length: 15; V: TRBV10-2; J: TRBJ2-6; D: NA; DNA: TGCGCCAGCAGTGAGGCCAACTCTGGGGCCAACGTCCTGACTTTC; CDR3: CASSEANSGANVLTF
size: NA; length: 15; V: TRBV10-3; J: TRBJ2-7; D: TRBD2; DNA: TGTGCCATCAGGGATGGGACTAGCGGGATTCGCGAGCAGTACTTC; CDR3: CAIRDGTSGIREQYF
size: many; length: 11; V: TRBV29-1; J: TRBJ2-7; D: NA; DNA: TGCAGCGTCGGACATTCCTACGAGCAGTACTTC; CDR3: CSVGHSYEQYF